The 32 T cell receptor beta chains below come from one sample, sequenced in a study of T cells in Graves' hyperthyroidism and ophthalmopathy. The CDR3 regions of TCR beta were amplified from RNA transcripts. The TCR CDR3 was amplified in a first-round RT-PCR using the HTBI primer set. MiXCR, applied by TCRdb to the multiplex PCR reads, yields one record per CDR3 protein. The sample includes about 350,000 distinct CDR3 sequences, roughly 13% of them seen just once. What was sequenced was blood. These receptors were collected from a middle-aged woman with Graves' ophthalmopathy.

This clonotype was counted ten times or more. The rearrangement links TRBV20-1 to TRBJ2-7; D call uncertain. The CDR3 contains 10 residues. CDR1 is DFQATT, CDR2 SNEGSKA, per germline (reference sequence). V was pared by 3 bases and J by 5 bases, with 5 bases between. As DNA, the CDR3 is TGCAGTGCTAGTATGGACGAGCAGTACTTC. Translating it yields CSASMDEQYF.

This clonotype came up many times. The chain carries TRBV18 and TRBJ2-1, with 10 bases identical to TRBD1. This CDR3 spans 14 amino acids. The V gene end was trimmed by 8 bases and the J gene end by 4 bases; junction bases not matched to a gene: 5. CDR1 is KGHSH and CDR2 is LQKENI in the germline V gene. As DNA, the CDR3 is TGTGCCAGCAGTCCGGGACAGGGGTACAATGAGCAGTTCTTC. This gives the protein CASSPGQGYNEQFF. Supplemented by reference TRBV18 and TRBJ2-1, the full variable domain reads NAGVMQNPRHLVRRRGQEARLRCSPMKGHSHVYWYRQLPEEGLKFMVYLQKENIIDESGMPKERFSAEFPKEGPSILRIQQVVRGDSAAYFCASSPGQGYNEQFFGPGTRLTVL.

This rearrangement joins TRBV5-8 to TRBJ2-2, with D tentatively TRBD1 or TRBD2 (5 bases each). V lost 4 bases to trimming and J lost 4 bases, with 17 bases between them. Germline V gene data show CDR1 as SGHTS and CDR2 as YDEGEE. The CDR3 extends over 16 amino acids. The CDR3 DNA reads TGTGCCAGCAGCAAAACGCAGGGAGTGATCACCGGGGAGCTGTTTTTT. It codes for CASSKTQGVITGELFF.

The CDR3 loop is CASSQVVGYEQYF. The CDR3 DNA reads as TGTGCCAGCAGCCAAGTAGTAGGCTACGAGCAGTACTTC. The rearrangement uses TRBV14 and TRBJ2-7; D is undetermined. Germline CDR1 SGHDN, CDR2 FVKESK. Deletions cut 1 base from V and 3 bases from J, with 7 bases between. CDR3 length equals 13 residues.

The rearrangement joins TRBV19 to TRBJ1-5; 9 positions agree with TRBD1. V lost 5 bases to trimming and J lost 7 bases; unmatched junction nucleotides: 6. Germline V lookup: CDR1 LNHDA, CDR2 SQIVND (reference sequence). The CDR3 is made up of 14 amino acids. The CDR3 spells CASSPRDRAQPQHF. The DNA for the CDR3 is TGTGCCAGTAGTCCGAGGGACAGGGCCCAGCCCCAGCATTTT.

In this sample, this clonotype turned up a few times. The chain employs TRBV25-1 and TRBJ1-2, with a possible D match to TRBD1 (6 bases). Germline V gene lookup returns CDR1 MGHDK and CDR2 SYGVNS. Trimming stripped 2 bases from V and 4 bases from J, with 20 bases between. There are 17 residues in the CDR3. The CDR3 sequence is CASSEGGGRASVYGYTF. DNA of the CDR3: TGTGCCAGCAGTGAAGGGGGGGGGCGCGCTTCAGTCTATGGCTACACCTTC.

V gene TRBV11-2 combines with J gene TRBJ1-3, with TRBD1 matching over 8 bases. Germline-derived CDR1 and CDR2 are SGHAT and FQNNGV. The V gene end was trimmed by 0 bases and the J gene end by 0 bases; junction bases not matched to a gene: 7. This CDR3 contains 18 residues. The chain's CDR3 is CASSLDLDRGYSGNTIYF. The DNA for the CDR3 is TGTGCCAGCAGCTTAGACTTAGACAGGGGTTACTCTGGAAACACCATATATTTT.

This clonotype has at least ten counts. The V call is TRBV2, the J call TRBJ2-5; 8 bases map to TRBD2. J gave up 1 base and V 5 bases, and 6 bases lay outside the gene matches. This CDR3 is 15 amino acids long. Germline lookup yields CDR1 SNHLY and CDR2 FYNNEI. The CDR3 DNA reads TGTGCCAGCAGTTTAGCGGGGTTAGCCCAAGAGACCCAGTACTTC. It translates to CASSLAGLAQETQYF.

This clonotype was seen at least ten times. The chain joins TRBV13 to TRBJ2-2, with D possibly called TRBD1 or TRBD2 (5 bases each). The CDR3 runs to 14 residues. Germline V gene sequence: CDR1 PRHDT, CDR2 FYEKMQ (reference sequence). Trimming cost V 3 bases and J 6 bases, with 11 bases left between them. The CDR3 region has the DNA TGTGCCAGCAGCTTCGCCGGGGACGCCGGGGAGCTGTTTTTT. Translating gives CASSFAGDAGELFF. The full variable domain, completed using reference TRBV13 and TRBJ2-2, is AAGVIQSPRHLIKEKRETATLKCYPIPRHDTVYWYQQGPGQDPQFLISFYEKMQSDKGSIPDRFSAQQFSDYHSELNMSSLELGDSALYFCASSFAGDAGELFFGEGSRLTVL.

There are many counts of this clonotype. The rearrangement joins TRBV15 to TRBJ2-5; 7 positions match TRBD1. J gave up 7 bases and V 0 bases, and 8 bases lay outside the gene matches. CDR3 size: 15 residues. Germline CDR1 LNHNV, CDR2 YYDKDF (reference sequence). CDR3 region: CATSRDSPAGGTQYF. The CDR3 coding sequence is TGTGCCACCAGCAGAGACTCCCCGGCAGGGGGGACCCAGTACTTC.

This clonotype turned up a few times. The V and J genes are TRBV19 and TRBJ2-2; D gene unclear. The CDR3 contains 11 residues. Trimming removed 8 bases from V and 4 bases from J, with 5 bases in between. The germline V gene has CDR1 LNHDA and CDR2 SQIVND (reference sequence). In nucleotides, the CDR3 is TGTGCCAGTGCAGGCACCGGGGAGCTGTTTTTT. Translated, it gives CASAGTGELFF.

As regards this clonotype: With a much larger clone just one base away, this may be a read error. CDR3 DNA sequence: TGTGCCAGCAGCGGGCTAGCGGGAGCCGGGGAGCTGTTTTTT. Translated: CASSGLAGAGELFF. The rearrangement joins TRBV9 to TRBJ2-2; TRBD2 aligns across 10 bases. Germline CDR1 reads SGDLS; CDR2 reads YYNGEE. J lost 6 bases, V lost 3 bases, and 2 bases had no gene match. There are 14 residues in the CDR3.

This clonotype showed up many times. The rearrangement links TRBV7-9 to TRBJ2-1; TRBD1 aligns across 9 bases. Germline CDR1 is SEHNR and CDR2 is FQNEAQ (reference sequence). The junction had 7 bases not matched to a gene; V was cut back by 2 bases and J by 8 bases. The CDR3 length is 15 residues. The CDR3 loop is CASSLWGQGLDEQFF. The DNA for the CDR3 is TGTGCCAGCAGCTTATGGGGACAGGGTCTCGATGAGCAGTTCTTC.

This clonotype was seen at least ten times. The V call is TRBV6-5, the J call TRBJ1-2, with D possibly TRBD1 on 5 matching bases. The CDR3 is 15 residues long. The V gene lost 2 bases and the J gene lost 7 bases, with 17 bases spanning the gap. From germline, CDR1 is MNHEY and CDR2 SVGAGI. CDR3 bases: TGTGCCAGCAGTTACAGCGGAGGGGTTGAGCGTGGCTACACCTTC. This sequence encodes CASSYSGGVERGYTF.

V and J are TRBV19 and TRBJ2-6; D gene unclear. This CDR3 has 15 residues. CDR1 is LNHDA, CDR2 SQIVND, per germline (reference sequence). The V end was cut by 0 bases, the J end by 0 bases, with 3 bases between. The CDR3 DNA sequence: TGTGCCAGTAGTATAGATGGCTCTGGGGCCAACGTCCTGACTTTC. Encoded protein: CASSIDGSGANVLTF.

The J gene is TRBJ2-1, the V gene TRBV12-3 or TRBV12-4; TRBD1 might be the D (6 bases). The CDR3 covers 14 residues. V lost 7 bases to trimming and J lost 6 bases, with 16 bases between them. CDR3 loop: CASIRDMAINEQFF. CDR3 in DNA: TGTGCCAGCATCCGGGACATGGCCATCAATGAGCAGTTCTTC.

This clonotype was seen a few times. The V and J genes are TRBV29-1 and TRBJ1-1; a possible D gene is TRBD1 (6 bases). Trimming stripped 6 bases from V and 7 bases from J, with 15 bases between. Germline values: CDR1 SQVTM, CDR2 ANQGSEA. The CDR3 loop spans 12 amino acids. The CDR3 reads CSVSGTLNEAFF. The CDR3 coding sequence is TGCAGCGTCTCTGGGACACTCAATGAAGCTTTCTTT.

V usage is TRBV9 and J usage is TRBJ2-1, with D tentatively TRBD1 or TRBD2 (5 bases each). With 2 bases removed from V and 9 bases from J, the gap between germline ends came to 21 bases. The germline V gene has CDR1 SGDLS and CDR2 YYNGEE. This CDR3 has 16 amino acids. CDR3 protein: CASSVTGGPLPIEQFF. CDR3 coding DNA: TGTGCCAGCAGCGTCACAGGCGGGCCTTTACCAATTGAGCAGTTCTTC.

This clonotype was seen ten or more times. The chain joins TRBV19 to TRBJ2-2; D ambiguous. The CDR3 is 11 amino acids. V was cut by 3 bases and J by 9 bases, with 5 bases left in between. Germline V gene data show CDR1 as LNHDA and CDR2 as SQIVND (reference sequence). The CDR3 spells CASSMQRELFF. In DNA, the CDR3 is TGTGCCAGTAGTATGCAGAGGGAGCTGTTTTTT.

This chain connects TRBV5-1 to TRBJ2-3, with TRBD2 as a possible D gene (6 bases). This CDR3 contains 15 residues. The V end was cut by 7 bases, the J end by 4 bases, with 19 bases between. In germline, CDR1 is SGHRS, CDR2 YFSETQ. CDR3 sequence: CASRRTGDQADTQYF. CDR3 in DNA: TGCGCCAGCCGAAGAACGGGAGACCAGGCAGATACGCAGTATTTT.

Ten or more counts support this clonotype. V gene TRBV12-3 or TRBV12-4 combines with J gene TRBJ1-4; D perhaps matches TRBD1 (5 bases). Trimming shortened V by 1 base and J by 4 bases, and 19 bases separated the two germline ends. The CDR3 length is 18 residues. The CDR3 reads CASSLDRIWGSYNEKLFF. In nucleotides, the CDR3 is TGTGCCAGCAGTTTAGACCGGATATGGGGCAGTTATAATGAAAAACTGTTTTTT.

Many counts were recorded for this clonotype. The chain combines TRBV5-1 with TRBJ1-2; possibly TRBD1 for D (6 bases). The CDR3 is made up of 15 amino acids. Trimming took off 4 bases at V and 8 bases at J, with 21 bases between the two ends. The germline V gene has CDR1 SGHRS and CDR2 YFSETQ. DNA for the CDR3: TGCGCCAGCAGCGAGGGACATCGGAGTGTGGAGGGCTACACCTTC. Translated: CASSEGHRSVEGYTF.

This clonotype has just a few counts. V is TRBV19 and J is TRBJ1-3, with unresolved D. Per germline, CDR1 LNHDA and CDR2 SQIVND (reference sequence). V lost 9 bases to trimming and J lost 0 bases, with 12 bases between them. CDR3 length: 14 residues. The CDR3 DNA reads TGTGCCAGCGAAGGACGGCGCTCTGGAAACACCATATATTTT. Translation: CASEGRRSGNTIYF.

The CDR3 coding sequence is TGTGCCAGCTCACCACGGGGGACAGGGTCCGGGGAGCTGTTTTTT. It yields the protein CASSPRGTGSGELFF. The genes are TRBV18 and TRBJ2-2, with TRBD1 matching over 9 bases. This CDR3 spans 15 amino acids. Per germline, CDR1 KGHSH and CDR2 LQKENI. Trimming at V came to 1 base and at J to 6 bases, leaving 3 bases not matched to a gene.

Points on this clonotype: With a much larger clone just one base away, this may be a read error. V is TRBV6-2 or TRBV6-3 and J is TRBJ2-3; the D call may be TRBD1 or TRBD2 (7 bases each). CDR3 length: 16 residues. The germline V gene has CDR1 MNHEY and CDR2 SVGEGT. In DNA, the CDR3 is TGTGCCAGCAGTTACTCGGGCAGGGGAGGGACAGATACGCGGTATTTT. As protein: CASSYSGRGGTDTRYF.

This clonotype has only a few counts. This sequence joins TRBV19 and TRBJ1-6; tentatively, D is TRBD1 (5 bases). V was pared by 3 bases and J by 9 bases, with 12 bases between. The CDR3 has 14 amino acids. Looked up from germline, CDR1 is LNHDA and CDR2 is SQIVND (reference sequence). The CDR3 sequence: CASSMIGAASPLHF. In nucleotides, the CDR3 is TGTGCCAGTAGTATGATAGGGGCCGCTTCACCCCTCCACTTT.

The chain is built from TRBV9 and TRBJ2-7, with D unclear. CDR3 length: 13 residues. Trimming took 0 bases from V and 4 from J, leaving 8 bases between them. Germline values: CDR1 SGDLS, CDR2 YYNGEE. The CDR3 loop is CASSVEEGYEQYF. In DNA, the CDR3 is TGTGCCAGCAGCGTAGAAGAAGGTTACGAGCAGTACTTC. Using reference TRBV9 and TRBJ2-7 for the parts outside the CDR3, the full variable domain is DSGVTQTPKHLITATGQRVTLRCSPRSGDLSVYWYQQSLDQGLQFLIQYYNGEERAKGNILERFSAQQFPDLHSELNLSSLELGDSALYFCASSVEEGYEQYFGPGTRLTVT.

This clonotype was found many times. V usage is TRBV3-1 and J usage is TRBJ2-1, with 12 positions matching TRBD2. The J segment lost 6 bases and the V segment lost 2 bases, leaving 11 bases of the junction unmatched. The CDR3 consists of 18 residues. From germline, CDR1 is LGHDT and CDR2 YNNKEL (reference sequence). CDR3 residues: CASSQPIGLAGGSNEQFF. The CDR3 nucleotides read TGTGCCAGCAGCCAACCTATTGGGCTAGCGGGAGGGTCCAATGAGCAGTTCTTC.

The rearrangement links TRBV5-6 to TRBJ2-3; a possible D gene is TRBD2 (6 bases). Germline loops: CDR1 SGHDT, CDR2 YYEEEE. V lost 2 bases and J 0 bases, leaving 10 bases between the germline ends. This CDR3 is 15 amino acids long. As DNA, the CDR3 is TGTGCCAGCAGCTTTCTAGCGACTAGCACAGATACGCAGTATTTT. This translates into CASSFLATSTDTQYF.

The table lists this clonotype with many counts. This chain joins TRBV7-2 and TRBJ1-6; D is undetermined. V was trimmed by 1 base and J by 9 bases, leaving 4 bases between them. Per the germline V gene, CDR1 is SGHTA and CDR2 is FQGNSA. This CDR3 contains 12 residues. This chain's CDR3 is CASSLGISPLHF. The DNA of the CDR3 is TGTGCCAGCAGCTTAGGAATTTCACCCCTCCACTTT.

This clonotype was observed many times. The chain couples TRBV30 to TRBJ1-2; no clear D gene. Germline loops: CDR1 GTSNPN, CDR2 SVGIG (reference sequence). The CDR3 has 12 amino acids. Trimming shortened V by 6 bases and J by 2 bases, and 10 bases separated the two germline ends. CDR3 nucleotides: TGTGCCTGCTCGGGAGGAAACTATGGCTACACCTTC. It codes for CACSGGNYGYTF. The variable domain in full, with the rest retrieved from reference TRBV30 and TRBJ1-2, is SQTIHQWPATLVQPVGSPLSLECTVEGTSNPNLYWYRQAAGRGLQLLFYSVGIGQISSEVPQNLSASRPQDRQFILSSKKLLLSDSGFYLCACSGGNYGYTFGSGTRLTVV.

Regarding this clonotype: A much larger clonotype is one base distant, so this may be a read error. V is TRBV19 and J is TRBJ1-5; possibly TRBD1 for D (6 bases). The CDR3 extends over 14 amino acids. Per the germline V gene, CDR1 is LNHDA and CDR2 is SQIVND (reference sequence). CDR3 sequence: CASGMGGQSQPQHF. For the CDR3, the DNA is TGTGCCAGTGGTATGGGAGGACAGTCACAGCCCCAGCATTTT.